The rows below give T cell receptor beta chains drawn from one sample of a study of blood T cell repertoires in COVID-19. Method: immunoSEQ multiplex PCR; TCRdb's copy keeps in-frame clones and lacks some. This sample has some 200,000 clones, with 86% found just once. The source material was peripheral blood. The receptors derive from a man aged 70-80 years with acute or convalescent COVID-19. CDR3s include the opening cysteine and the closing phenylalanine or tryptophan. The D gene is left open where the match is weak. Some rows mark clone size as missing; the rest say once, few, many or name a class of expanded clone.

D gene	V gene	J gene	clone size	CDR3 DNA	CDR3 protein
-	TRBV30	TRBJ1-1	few	TGTGCCGCAGGGGACACTGAAGCTTTCTTT	CAAGDTEAFF
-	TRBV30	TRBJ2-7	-	TGTGCCTGGAGTATGGGACTGGGGATGTACGAGCAGTACTTC	CAWSMGLGMYEQYF
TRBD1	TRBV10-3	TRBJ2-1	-	TGTGCCATCAGGGGGGATACAGGGGTAACGGATGAGCAGTTCTTC	CAIRGDTGVTDEQFF
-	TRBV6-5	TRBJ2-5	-	TGTGCCAGCAGCAGCTATAGGGGGATTGGAGAGACCCAGTACTTC	CASSSYRGIGETQYF
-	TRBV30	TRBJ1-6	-	TGTGCCTGGGGTTTAATCGGGGGAACCCTCCACTTT	CAWGLIGGTLHF
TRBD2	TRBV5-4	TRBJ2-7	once	TGTGCCAGCAGCCCGACTAGCGGAGGCTACGAGCAGTACTTC	CASSPTSGGYEQYF
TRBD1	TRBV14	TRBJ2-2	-	TGTGCCAGCAGCCCCCTCCCAGGGGGTCGAAACACCGGGGAGCTGTTTTTT	CASSPLPGGRNTGELFF
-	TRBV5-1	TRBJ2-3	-	TGCGCCAGCAGCTTCCGACAGTCCACGGATACGCAGTATTTT	CASSFRQSTDTQYF
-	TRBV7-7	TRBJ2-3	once	TGTGCTAGCAGCTTAACAGTTAGCACAGATACGCAGTATTTT	CASSLTVSTDTQYF
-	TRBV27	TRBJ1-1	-	TGTGCCAGCAGTTTCTCAGGTATTTTGAACACTGAAGCTTTCTTT	CASSFSGILNTEAFF
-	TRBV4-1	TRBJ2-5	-	TGCGCCAGCAGCCAGGCAGGATCACAAGAGACCCAGTACTTC	CASSQAGSQETQYF
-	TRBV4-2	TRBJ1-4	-	TGTGCCAGCAGCCAAGCCTTTTCTTCTGCAACTAATGAAAAACTGTTTTTT	CASSQAFSSATNEKLFF
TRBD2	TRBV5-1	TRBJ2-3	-	TGCGCCAGCAGCTTGCAGACTAGCGGGCGCACAGATACGCAGTATTTT	CASSLQTSGRTDTQYF
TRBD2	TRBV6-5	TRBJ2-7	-	TGTGCCAGCAGTTATCTAGCGGGAGTAAGCGAGCAGTACTTC	CASSYLAGVSEQYF
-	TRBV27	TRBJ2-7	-	TGTGCCAGCAGTGTGCCCGGGACTGTCTCCTACGAGCAGTACTTC	CASSVPGTVSYEQYF
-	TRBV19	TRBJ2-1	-	TGTGCCAGTACCCTAGTACACTTCAACCGGGGCTCCTACAATGAGCAGTTCTTC	CASTLVHFNRGSYNEQFF
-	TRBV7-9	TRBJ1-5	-	TGTGCCAGCAGCTTCGATGGGAGTCAGCCCCAGCATTTT	CASSFDGSQPQHF
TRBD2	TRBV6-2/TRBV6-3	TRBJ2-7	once	TGTGCCAGCAGTCGCCCGGGACTAGCGGCCCACGAGCAGTACTTC	CASSRPGLAAHEQYF
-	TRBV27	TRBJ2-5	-	TGTGCCAGCAGCCCTACCTTGCGGGCGTTCCAAGAGACCCAGTACTTC	CASSPTLRAFQETQYF
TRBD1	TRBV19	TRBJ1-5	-	TGTGCCAGTAGTTCCTACCAGGGGGCCGGTAATCAGCCCCAGCATTTT	CASSSYQGAGNQPQHF
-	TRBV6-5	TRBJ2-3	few	TGTGCCAGCAGTCAGGGAACCCACACAGATACGCAGTATTTT	CASSQGTHTDTQYF
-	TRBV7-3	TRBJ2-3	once	TGTGCCAGCAGTGCGGGGGATACGCAGTATTTT	CASSAGDTQYF
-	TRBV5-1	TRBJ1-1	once	TGCGCCAGCAGCTTGGCTAGCGGGGCTGAAGCTTTCTTT	CASSLASGAEAFF